A selection of T cell receptor beta chains follows, all from one sample in a study of T cells in Graves' hyperthyroidism and ophthalmopathy. TCRdb processed the multiplex PCR reads anew with MiXCR; each CDR3 protein has one entry. The sample lists fewer than 750,000 distinct CDR3 sequences, approximately 15% occurring once. Specimen: blood. The receptors were sampled from a middle-aged woman with Graves' ophthalmopathy. CDR3s include the opening cysteine and the closing phenylalanine or tryptophan. Fields, in order: V gene, clone size, D gene, J gene, CDR3 DNA, CDR3 protein. A D gene is named only where the DNA matches it firmly. Rows may omit the clone size; those that give it use once, few, many or a size class.

>TRBV7-6|many|-|TRBJ2-2
TGTGCCAGCAGCCTTTGGACCGGGGAGCTGTTTTTT
CASSLWTGELFF
>TRBV18|-|-|TRBJ2-7
TGTGCCAGCTCACCCCTCGGGCCCTTTCGGCAGACCTACGAGCAGTACTTC
CASSPLGPFRQTYEQYF
>TRBV28|many|-|TRBJ1-1
TGTGCCAGCAGTTTATGGGGGGCCAAGAACACTGAAGCTTTCTTT
CASSLWGAKNTEAFF
>TRBV3-1|-|TRBD2|TRBJ2-5
TGTGCCAGCAGCTTAAGGACTAGCGGGAGATCAGAGACCCAGTACTTC
CASSLRTSGRSETQYF
>TRBV12-3/TRBV12-4|many|-|TRBJ1-5
TGTGCCAGCAGTTGGGGTGGGGCCCAAAATCAGCCCCAGCATTTT
CASSWGGAQNQPQHF
>TRBV6-2/TRBV6-3|many|TRBD1|TRBJ1-2
TGTGCCAGCAGTTACCCTAAGGACAGGAAATATGGCTACACCTTC
CASSYPKDRKYGYTF
>TRBV11-2|many|-|TRBJ2-7
TGTGCCAGCAGCTTGGACGCGGCGGGGTTCTCCTACGAGCAGTACTTC
CASSLDAAGFSYEQYF
>TRBV11-1|many|-|TRBJ2-2
TGTGCCAGCAGCCCGGACGATATTTTGAACACCGGGGAGCTGTTTTTT
CASSPDDILNTGELFF
>TRBV6-5|many|-|TRBJ1-5
TGTGCCAGCCAGGCCGACTTCTATAGCAATCAGCCCCAGCATTTT
CASQADFYSNQPQHF
>TRBV28|-|-|TRBJ1-6
TGTGCCAGCAGTCCTCCGGGGGCACATAATTCACCCCTCCACTTT
CASSPPGAHNSPLHF
>TRBV6-5|many|-|TRBJ2-5
TGTGCCAGCAGTTACGGGTTGGAGACCCAGTACTTC
CASSYGLETQYF
>TRBV2|many|TRBD1|TRBJ2-1
TGTGCCAGCAGTGACCCCCCGGGACAGGTTCAGTTCTTC
CASSDPPGQVQFF
>TRBV5-1|-|-|TRBJ1-1
TGCGCCAGCAGCTTTTCGGGGACCGACACTGAAGCTTTCTTT
CASSFSGTDTEAFF
>TRBV28|many|TRBD2|TRBJ2-5
TGTGCCAGCAGTGTATCGACTAGCGGGAGAGGGGAGACCCAGTACTTC
CASSVSTSGRGETQYF
>TRBV27|-|-|TRBJ2-7
TGTGCCAGCAGTCCCTGGGTTGTGGGGTCGGGCGAGCAGTACTTC
CASSPWVVGSGEQYF
>TRBV10-2|few|-|TRBJ1-1
TGCGCCAGCAGTGAGTCCGGGGCGATGAACACTGAAGCTTTCTTT
CASSESGAMNTEAFF
>TRBV6-5|many|-|TRBJ2-2
TGTGCCAGCAGTTACTTAGTGACGACCGGGGAGCTGTTTTTT
CASSYLVTTGELFF
>TRBV6-4|many|-|TRBJ1-5
TGTGCCAGCAGTGAGTCGACGGGGGGTCAGCCCCAGCATTTT
CASSESTGGQPQHF
>TRBV7-9|many|-|TRBJ2-5
TGTGCCAGCAGCTTAGCAGGGGACCAGACCCAGTACTTC
CASSLAGDQTQYF
>TRBV5-1|-|TRBD1|TRBJ1-2
TGCGCCAGCAGCTTGGTTACAGGGGCCTATGGCTACACCTTC
CASSLVTGAYGYTF
>TRBV28|many|-|TRBJ2-7
TGTGCCAGCAGTACGGGACACCTCTACGAGCAGTACTTC
CASSTGHLYEQYF
>TRBV10-3|many|TRBD1|TRBJ1-1
TGTGCCATCAGTGGCTCACAGGGGGCGCCAGGCACTGAAGCTTTCTTT
CAISGSQGAPGTEAFF
>TRBV28|-|-|TRBJ1-5
TGTGCCAGCAGCACGGACGTCAATCAGCCCCAGCATTTT
CASSTDVNQPQHF
>TRBV5-4|many|TRBD1|TRBJ2-7
TGTGCCAGCAGCTCAGGGGGCTCGGCCCTCTACGAGCAGTACTTC
CASSSGGSALYEQYF
>TRBV12-3/TRBV12-4|many|TRBD1|TRBJ1-2
TGTGCCAGCAGTTTCGACCTTGACAGGGGGCAGGGCTACACCTTC
CASSFDLDRGQGYTF
>TRBV5-1|-|-|TRBJ2-2
TGCGCCAGCTTTCCGGCCGCGAACACCGGGGAGCTGTTTTTT
CASFPAANTGELFF
>TRBV28|-|-|TRBJ2-5
TGTGCCAGCAGTTTATTTGGGATTTGGGCCCAGTACTTC
CASSLFGIWAQYF
>TRBV15|many|TRBD2|TRBJ2-7
TGTGCCACCAGCAGAGAACTAGCGGGAGGAGGGGGCTACGAGCAGTACTTC
CATSRELAGGGGYEQYF
>TRBV11-2|many|TRBD2|TRBJ2-7
TGTGCCAGCAGCTTACTGGCTAGCGGGGCCTCCCACGAGCAGTACTTC
CASSLLASGASHEQYF
>TRBV12-3/TRBV12-4|many|-|TRBJ2-7
TGTGCCAGCAGTTTGTCCCAGGGCGGCGAGCAGTACTTC
CASSLSQGGEQYF
>TRBV7-9|many|-|TRBJ1-2
TGTGCCAGCAGCCGGACAGCCTATGGCTACACCTTC
CASSRTAYGYTF
>TRBV19|many|-|TRBJ2-5
TGTGCCACAAGTAGTAGCGAGCAAGAGACCCAGTACTTC
CATSSSEQETQYF
>TRBV9|few|TRBD2|TRBJ2-5
TGTGCCAGCAGCGTAGGATTGAGCAGCGGGAGGGTGGAGACCCAGTACTTC
CASSVGLSSGRVETQYF
>TRBV6-1|-|TRBD1|TRBJ1-1
TGTGCCAGCAGTGAACCGGGACAGGGGTTCCCTGAAGCTTTCTTT
CASSEPGQGFPEAFF
>TRBV6-2/TRBV6-3|-|-|TRBJ1-1
TGTGCCAGCAGGGAACATGCGACGGACACTGAAGCTTTCTTT
CASREHATDTEAFF
>TRBV12-3/TRBV12-4|-|TRBD2|TRBJ2-5
TGTGCCAGCAGTTCAATTGGACTAGCGGGGGAGACCCAGTACTTC
CASSSIGLAGETQYF
>TRBV11-2|many|TRBD1|TRBJ2-7
TGTGCCAGCAGCTTAGTGGGACAGGGGATGAACGAGCAGTACTTC
CASSLVGQGMNEQYF
>TRBV28|many|-|TRBJ2-7
TGTGCCAGCAGTTTCGGGGGAACCCCCTACGAGCAGTACTTC
CASSFGGTPYEQYF
>TRBV28|many|-|TRBJ2-3
TGTGCCGGCAGTTTATTCGGTAGGGCCACAGATACGCAGTATTTT
CAGSLFGRATDTQYF
>TRBV29-1|few|TRBD1|TRBJ2-7
TGCAGCGTCCCTATGTCCCGGGACAGGGACGAGGTCTACGAGCAGTACTTC
CSVPMSRDRDEVYEQYF
>TRBV29-1|-|TRBD2|TRBJ2-7
TGCAGCCTAGCGGGAGTGGGAGACGAGCAGTACTTC
CSLAGVGDEQYF
>TRBV4-2|-|-|TRBJ2-7
TGTGCCAGCAGCCAAGGCGGGCCGCCGGTCTCCTACGAGCAGTACTTC
CASSQGGPPVSYEQYF
>TRBV29-1|many|-|TRBJ1-2
TGCAGCGTTGTAGGGGGGCGCGAAGGCTACACCTTC
CSVVGGREGYTF
>TRBV15|many|-|TRBJ2-2
TGTGCCACCAGCAGAGTTGGAGGTTGGAGTACCGGGGAGCTGTTTTTT
CATSRVGGWSTGELFF
>TRBV20-1|many|TRBD1|TRBJ1-2
TGCAGTGCATTCGACAGGGACTTCTATGGCTACACCTTC
CSAFDRDFYGYTF
>TRBV7-2|many|-|TRBJ2-4
TGTGCCAGCAGCTTAGCAGGAGCAGGGAACATTCAGTACTTC
CASSLAGAGNIQYF
>TRBV5-1|-|-|TRBJ2-6
TGCGCCAGCAGCTTGGAGGGTAACGGGGCCAACGTCCTGACTTTC
CASSLEGNGANVLTF
>TRBV28|many|-|TRBJ1-2
TGTGCCAGCAGCCAGGGGTATGGCTACACCTTC
CASSQGYGYTF
>TRBV20-1|-|-|TRBJ1-2
TGCAGTGCTAGAGATCAGCTGAACTATGGCTACACCTTC
CSARDQLNYGYTF
>TRBV12-3/TRBV12-4|many|-|TRBJ2-5
TGTGCCAGTACGACTAGTTCCCGGAGGGAGACCCAGTACTTC
CASTTSSRRETQYF
>TRBV30|few|TRBD1|TRBJ2-7
TGTGCCTGGAGTGTACAGGGGGTCGAGCAGTACTTC
CAWSVQGVEQYF
>TRBV2|many|-|TRBJ2-7
TGTGCCAGCTCCAAGCGACCAAACGAGCAGTACTTC
CASSKRPNEQYF
>TRBV5-1|many|TRBD1|TRBJ2-7
TGCGCCAGCAGCATGGGGACAGGGGCGGACGAGCAGTACTTC
CASSMGTGADEQYF
>TRBV12-3/TRBV12-4|many|TRBD2|TRBJ2-5
TGTGCCAGCAGCCCTGGACTAGCGGGGAGAGAGACCCAGTACTTC
CASSPGLAGRETQYF
>TRBV12-3/TRBV12-4|many|TRBD2|TRBJ2-7
TGTGCCAGCAGTGTAAGACTAGCGGGAGGGTACGAGCAGTACTTC
CASSVRLAGGYEQYF
>TRBV30|once|-|TRBJ2-7
TGTGCCTGGAGTGTGTACTATGGGCGACATCTGGCCTACGAGCAGTACTTC
CAWSVYYGRHLAYEQYF
>TRBV18|-|-|TRBJ1-1
TGTGCCAGCTCACCTGGGTCTATTGAAGCTTTCTTT
CASSPGSIEAFF
>TRBV5-6|-|-|TRBJ2-7
TGTGCCAGCAGCTTGGAAACTACCTCCTACGAGCAGTACTTC
CASSLETTSYEQYF
>TRBV25-1|many|-|TRBJ2-7
TGTGCCAGCAGTGAGGGGGACTTGTCCTACGAGCAGTACTTC
CASSEGDLSYEQYF
>TRBV29-1|few|TRBD1|TRBJ1-2
TGCAGCGTTGAGGGAGGGACAGGGGGTTATGGCTACACCTTC
CSVEGGTGGYGYTF